Listed here are 18 T cell receptor beta chains from one sample, sequenced in a study of patients and donors after allogeneic stem cell transplantation (TCRdb year 2020). Library preparation was by RT-PCR. Data came from a NextSeq 550. TCRdb ran its own pipeline on the public reads, namely fastp trimming at Q25 and MiXCR clone calling, and kept in-frame beta chains. Each entry merges the rows of one CDR3 protein and shows their most common DNA and genes. For this sample there are roughly 230,000 distinct CDR3 sequences; roughly an eighth appear just once. The top ten clonotypes cover roughly 10% of the sample. Sequencing was carried out using blood, either unsorted or a sorted T cell fraction (not recorded which). These receptors were obtained from a human donor who was either an allogeneic HSCT recipient or a stem cell or donor lymphocyte infusion donor (not recorded which). It is not recorded whose cells these are; they may come from a transplant donor.

The chain joins TRBV19 to TRBJ2-7; D uncertain. The V gene lost 5 bases and the J gene lost 5 bases, with 10 bases spanning the gap. This CDR3 has 12 amino acids. Germline V gene sequence: CDR1 LNHDA, CDR2 SQIVND (reference sequence). CDR3 residues: CASSHVPDEQYF. CDR3 coding DNA: TGTGCCAGTAGTCACGTACCGGACGAGCAGTACTTC.

This clonotype appeared once. J is TRBJ1-5 and V is TRBV30, with D unclear. Germline V CDR1 and CDR2: GTSNPN, SVGIG (reference sequence). CDR3 length equals 14 residues. V gave up 0 bases and J gave up 4 bases, with 10 bases separating them. DNA for the CDR3: TGTGCCTGGAGTGTAGGCGGCCCTAATCAGCCCCAGCATTTT. Translation gives CAWSVGGPNQPQHF.

The rearrangement links TRBV27 to TRBJ1-6; 9 positions match TRBD1. This CDR3 contains 17 residues. Germline CDR1 reads MNHEY; CDR2 reads SMNVEV (reference sequence). The V and J ends lost 5 bases and 9 bases, in that order; junction bases with no gene match: 14. CDR3 protein: CASSRLRNRGHGSPLHF. Written as DNA, the CDR3 is TGTGCCAGCAGTCGCTTACGCAACAGGGGGCACGGTTCACCCCTCCACTTT.

Of note for this clonotype: This clone may be a read error of a much larger clone one base away. This sequence joins TRBV12-3 or TRBV12-4 and TRBJ2-3, with 7 bases that match TRBD2. CDR3 length equals 15 residues. V was clipped by 1 base and J by 6 bases; unmatched bases: 7. The CDR3: CASSLGDGGSDTQYF. CDR3 in DNA: TGTGCCAGCAGTTTAGGGGACGGGGGGAGTGATACGCAGTATTTT.

CDR3 DNA: TGCAGTGCCGAGGGGGGAGGGGGCGCGAACACCGGGGAGCTGTTTTTT. Amino acid sequence: CSAEGGGGANTGELFF. The rearrangement uses TRBV20-1 and TRBJ2-2; possibly TRBD1 or TRBD2 for D (7 bases each). The germline CDR1 and CDR2 sequences are DFQATT and SNEGSKA (reference sequence). The CDR3 is 16 amino acids. Trimming stripped 6 bases from V and 0 bases from J, with 17 bases between.

V gene TRBV4-1 combines with J gene TRBJ1-1; D is unclear. The CDR3 extends over 14 amino acids. Germline values: CDR1 MGHRA, CDR2 YSYEKL. Trimming removed 2 bases from V and 4 bases from J, with 11 bases in between. CDR3 nucleotide sequence: TGCGCCAGCAGCCAAACCTTCCTAAGCACTGAAGCTTTCTTT. Encoded protein: CASSQTFLSTEAFF.

This clonotype was counted a few times. The chain is built from TRBV18 and TRBJ2-3, with 10 positions matching TRBD2. J lost 1 base, V lost 0 bases, and 4 bases had no gene match. From germline, CDR1 is KGHSH and CDR2 LQKENI. The CDR3 has 17 residues. As DNA, the CDR3 is TGTGCCAGCTCACCACCCCTAGCGGGGGACCGCACAGATACGCAGTATTTT. It yields the protein CASSPPLAGDRTDTQYF.

In this sample, this clonotype turned up many times. J is TRBJ1-2 and V is TRBV7-2; D unclear. The V end was cut by 6 bases, the J end by 5 bases, with 19 bases between. CDR3 length equals 15 residues. The V gene's germline CDR1 is SGHTA and CDR2 FQGNSA. The CDR3 DNA is TGTGCCAGCAGTCTCACGGACGGAAGCTCTTATGGCTACACCTTC. Amino acids: CASSLTDGSSYGYTF.

In its sample, this clonotype was seen a few times. This chain links TRBV7-8 with TRBJ2-7; 9 bases are a match to TRBD2. Germline V gene lookup returns CDR1 SGHVS and CDR2 FQNEAQ. CDR3 length: 14 amino acids. V dropped 5 bases and J dropped 7; count of bases not matched to a gene: 9. CDR3 loop: CASSPGTSTREQYF. CDR3 DNA sequence: TGTGCCAGCAGCCCTGGGACTAGCACAAGGGAGCAGTACTTC.

This chain links TRBV20-1 with TRBJ2-1, with 7 bases matching TRBD2. The CDR3 is made up of 15 amino acids. The germline gives CDR1 DFQATT, CDR2 SNEGSKA (reference sequence). Trimming at V came to 0 bases and at J to 4 bases, leaving 6 bases not matched to a gene. The DNA for the CDR3 is TGCAGTGCTAGAGACCAGCGGGGCCTTTACAATGAGCAGTTCTTC. Its translation: CSARDQRGLYNEQFF.

This clonotype was recorded a few times. This sequence joins TRBV7-6 and TRBJ2-7; TRBD1 is a possible D gene (6 bases). The germline CDR1 and CDR2 sequences are SGHVS and FNYEAQ. The V end lost 5 bases, the J end lost 5 bases, and 16 bases lay between the germline ends. This CDR3 has 14 residues. CDR3: CASSPEADRNEQYF. In nucleotides, the CDR3 is TGTGCCAGCAGCCCAGAGGCCGACAGGAACGAGCAGTACTTC.

There are many counts of this clonotype. The V and J genes are TRBV4-1 and TRBJ1-6; 11 nucleotides agree with TRBD1. This CDR3 has 17 amino acids. Germline loops: CDR1 MGHRA, CDR2 YSYEKL. Germline trimming cut 1 base from V and 9 bases from J; bases unmatched to any gene: 8. CDR3 in amino acids: CASSQGTGGQALSPLHF. The CDR3 DNA follows: TGCGCCAGCAGCCAAGGGACAGGGGGCCAAGCCCTTTCACCCCTCCACTTT.

V is TRBV10-3 and J is TRBJ2-5, with 11 nucleotides matching TRBD2. Germline values: CDR1 ENHRY, CDR2 SYGVKD. J was trimmed by 2 bases and V by 9 bases; bases with no gene match: 2. This CDR3 has 13 amino acids. CDR3 nucleotides: TGTGCCATTTCTAGCGGGAGGCAAGAGACCCAGTACTTC. Translation: CAISSGRQETQYF.

This clonotype has ten or more counts. The chain joins TRBV18 to TRBJ1-1, with D tentatively TRBD1 (5 bases). The ends were cut back, 1 base at V and 0 bases at J, with 9 bases in the middle. The length of the CDR3 is 15 residues. The germline CDR1 and CDR2 sequences are KGHSH and LQKENI. In DNA form, the CDR3 reads TGTGCCAGCTCACCACAGGGGTCCATGAACACTGAAGCTTTCTTT. Its protein product is CASSPQGSMNTEAFF. The full variable domain, with the rest looked up from reference TRBV18 and TRBJ1-1, is NAGVMQNPRHLVRRRGQEARLRCSPMKGHSHVYWYRQLPEEGLKFMVYLQKENIIDESGMPKERFSAEFPKEGPSILRIQQVVRGDSAAYFCASSPQGSMNTEAFFGQGTRLTVV.

With regard to this clonotype: Possible read error: a much larger clone is one base away. The rearrangement links TRBV12-3 or TRBV12-4 to TRBJ2-5; 10 nucleotides agree with TRBD1. V lost 6 bases to trimming and J lost 6 bases; unmatched junction nucleotides: 10. This CDR3 contains 15 residues. CDR3 sequence reads: CASRTKGQGTKTQYF. CDR3 in DNA: TGTGCCAGCAGGACCAAGGGACAGGGGACAAAGACCCAGTACTTC.

The J gene is TRBJ2-3, the V gene TRBV19; D perhaps matches TRBD2 (6 bases). Germline V lookup: CDR1 LNHDA, CDR2 SQIVND (reference sequence). V gave up 4 bases and J gave up 2 bases, with 10 bases separating them. CDR3 length: 14 amino acids. The DNA for the CDR3 is TGTGCCAGTAGTAGGAGGGAGACCACAGATACGCAGTATTTT. Residues: CASSRRETTDTQYF.

This chain links TRBV30 with TRBJ2-2; TRBD2 is a possible D gene (5 bases). CDR1 is GTSNPN and CDR2 is SVGIG in the germline V gene (reference sequence). The CDR3 consists of 14 residues. The V end lost 2 bases, the J end lost 7 bases, and 14 bases lay between the germline ends. The CDR3 region has the DNA TGTGCCTGGAGTTTCCGAGGGAGAGGCGGGGAGCTGTTTTTT. It is translated as CAWSFRGRGGELFF.

This clonotype was observed many times. The rearrangement joins TRBV12-3 or TRBV12-4 to TRBJ1-1, with 7 bases identical to TRBD1. V dropped 7 bases and J dropped 1; count of bases not matched to a gene: 3. The CDR3 runs to 13 residues. This chain's CDR3 is CASTTGENTEAFF. The CDR3 DNA sequence: TGTGCCAGCACCACAGGGGAGAACACTGAAGCTTTCTTT.